The 22 T cell receptor beta chains listed next were all sequenced from one sample in a study of blood T cell repertoires in COVID-19 (TCRdb year 2020). Libraries were constructed by the immunoSEQ multiplex PCR assay. TCRdb took over this immuneACCESS table, retaining in-frame rearrangements with V and J assigned. Such tables are incomplete; in checked studies, under half of the missing clones stem from an unresolved V gene, and the remainder is unexplained. The sample table contains 400,000 to 450,000 clones; only one count was recorded for 85% to 90% of them. Of the sample, 0.8% to 0.9% is held by the ten largest clones. Sequenced input: peripheral blood. The source is a man between 18 and 35 years old with COVID-19, enrolled during active disease.

V usage is TRBV6-4 and J usage is TRBJ2-7, with D hard to call. Germline V gene sequence: CDR1 MRHNA, CDR2 SNTAGT. The CDR3 has 13 amino acids. V was pared by 0 bases and J by 9 bases, with 12 bases between. CDR3 sequence: CASSDSASSRQYF. The CDR3 region has the DNA TGTGCCAGCAGTGACTCGGCTAGTTCGAGGCAGTACTTC.

The chain is built from TRBV19 and TRBJ2-2, with a tentative D call TRBD2 (5 bases). From germline, CDR1 is LNHDA and CDR2 SQIVND (reference sequence). This CDR3 has 15 residues. Deletions cut 5 bases from V and 5 bases from J, with 15 bases between. In DNA, the CDR3 is TGTGCCAGTAGTCCTGGATCGCGACTAACCGGGGAGCTGTTTTTT. This encodes CASSPGSRLTGELFF.

The chain has TRBV12-3 or TRBV12-4 and TRBJ2-7, with TRBD1 identical over 8 bases. CDR3 length equals 13 residues. Trimming removed 5 bases from V and 3 bases from J; junction bases left unmatched: 3. The CDR3 here is CASSQGQGYEQYF. CDR3 nucleotides: TGTGCCAGCAGTCAAGGACAGGGCTACGAGCAGTACTTC.

This chain uses TRBV18 with TRBJ2-5, with D perhaps matching TRBD2 (6 bases). From germline, CDR1 is KGHSH and CDR2 LQKENI. V shed 3 bases and J shed 5 bases, with 19 bases lying between them. CDR3 length equals 16 residues. The CDR3 coding sequence is TGTGCCAGCTCACCTCCGAGTCGGGAGCGGTTGGAGACCCAGTACTTC. Its translation is CASSPPSRERLETQYF.

The chain recombines TRBV5-4 with TRBJ2-2, with a weak D call TRBD1 (5 bases). V was shortened by 4 bases and J by 8 bases, with 15 bases between the two germline ends. The CDR3 is 14 residues long. Germline V CDR1 and CDR2: SGHNT, YYREEE (reference sequence). The chain's CDR3 is CASSTDSSGGELFF. In nucleotides, the CDR3 is TGTGCCAGCAGCACCGACAGTTCAGGAGGGGAGCTGTTTTTT.

This clone has a single count. This chain uses TRBV5-5 with TRBJ2-7; unclear D gene. CDR1 is SGHKS, CDR2 YYEKEE, per germline (reference sequence). The CDR3 has 14 amino acids. V was pared by 4 bases and J by 5 bases, with 16 bases between. The CDR3 DNA reads as TGTGCCAGCAGCCCGACTCTTTGGATCCACGAGCAGTACTTC. Residues: CASSPTLWIHEQYF.

The chain uses TRBV4-1 and TRBJ2-3; TRBD1 matches 11 bases. The germline CDR1 and CDR2 sequences are MGHRA and YSYEKL. The CDR3 spans 18 residues. V was clipped by 0 bases and J by 4 bases; unmatched bases: 9. The CDR3 region is CASSQDIRTGGRADTQYF. For the CDR3, the DNA is TGCGCCAGCAGCCAAGATATCAGGACAGGGGGCCGGGCAGATACGCAGTATTTT.

The chain combines TRBV19 with TRBJ1-3, with TRBD1 identical over 8 bases. The CDR3 contains 15 residues. V gave up 6 bases and J gave up 4 bases; unmatched junction bases: 8. Germline V gene data show CDR1 as LNHDA and CDR2 as SQIVND (reference sequence). This CDR3 reads CASRPPGQGGNTIYF. In nucleotides, the CDR3 is TGTGCCAGTAGACCCCCCGGACAGGGCGGAAACACCATATATTTT.

The V gene is TRBV7-2, the J gene TRBJ1-3; the match to TRBD1 covers 7 bases. Germline V gives CDR1 SGHTA, CDR2 FQGNSA. The CDR3 totals 15 residues. The ends lost 5 bases at V and 2 bases at J; junction bases unmatched: 6. CDR3 region: CASSRTGDAGNTIYF. As DNA, the CDR3 is TGTGCCAGCAGCCGCACAGGGGACGCTGGAAACACCATATATTTT.

The rearrangement links TRBV6-1 to TRBJ2-5, with a tentative D call TRBD1 (6 bases). V was cut by 2 bases and J by 4 bases, with 20 bases left in between. Looked up from germline, CDR1 is MNHNS and CDR2 is SASEGT. The CDR3 length is 17 residues. DNA for the CDR3: TGTGCCAGCAGTGAAAGACACCGGACAGCCTCTGGAGAGACCCAGTACTTC. This codes for CASSERHRTASGETQYF.

In this sample, this clone turned up once. The J gene is TRBJ2-7, the V gene TRBV6-5; tentatively, D is TRBD2 (6 bases). Trimming shortened V by 5 bases and J by 1 base, and 15 bases separated the two germline ends. There are 15 residues in the CDR3. Germline-derived CDR1 and CDR2 are MNHEY and SVGAGI. This chain's CDR3 is CASSPGLSGSYEQYF. The DNA for the CDR3 is TGTGCCAGCAGTCCCGGACTTAGCGGTTCCTACGAGCAGTACTTC.

This clone was observed a few times. The rearrangement uses TRBV4-1 and TRBJ2-7; 8 bases align to TRBD2. This CDR3 is built from 12 residues. V dropped 6 bases and J dropped 6; count of bases not matched to a gene: 4. Germline assignment: CDR1 MGHRA and CDR2 YSYEKL. The CDR3 is CASRGLDPEQYF. In DNA, the CDR3 is TGCGCCAGCAGGGGACTAGATCCCGAGCAGTACTTC.

The gene calls are TRBV7-2 and TRBJ2-1; 12 nucleotides agree with TRBD2. Trimming at V came to 6 bases and at J to 4 bases, leaving 4 bases not matched to a gene. Germline V CDR1 and CDR2: SGHTA, FQGNSA. CDR3 length: 15 residues. The CDR3 DNA reads as TGTGCCAGCAGACCGACTAGCGGGGGATACAATGAGCAGTTCTTC. This gives the protein CASRPTSGGYNEQFF.

The chain uses TRBV3-1 (or the pseudogene TRBV3-2) and TRBJ2-5; D is unclear. Trimming took 1 base from V and 3 from J, leaving 9 bases between them. The CDR3 loop spans 14 amino acids. The germline CDR1 and CDR2 sequences are LGHDT and YNNKEL (reference sequence). CDR3 sequence: CASSQVTPEETQYF. The DNA for the CDR3 is TGTGCCAGCAGCCAAGTTACCCCAGAAGAGACCCAGTACTTC.

The chain carries TRBV11-2 and TRBJ1-1, with a tentative D call TRBD1 (6 bases). V was cut by 0 bases and J by 8 bases, with 13 bases left in between. This CDR3 is built from 14 residues. CDR1 is SGHAT and CDR2 is FQNNGV in the germline V gene. The CDR3 DNA sequence: TGTGCCAGCAGCTTAGAAATAGGGGGATCCGAAGCTTTCTTT. It codes for CASSLEIGGSEAFF.

The V and J genes are TRBV30 and TRBJ2-3; 9 bases match TRBD2. CDR1 and CDR2 (germline): GTSNPN, SVGIG (reference sequence). The CDR3 has 14 amino acids. V shed 3 bases and J 1 base; nucleotides not matched to a gene: 2. The CDR3 DNA is TGTGCCTGGAGGACTAGCGGTGGCACAGATACGCAGTATTTT. Its protein is CAWRTSGGTDTQYF.

The CDR3, as DNA: TGTGCCAGTAGTATAGATCCAGGGAACTATGGCTACACCTTC. This translates into CASSIDPGNYGYTF. The V call is TRBV19, the J call TRBJ1-2, with D maybe TRBD1 (5 bases). Looked up from germline, CDR1 is LNHDA and CDR2 is SQIVND (reference sequence). CDR3 length equals 14 residues. Trimming took 0 bases from V and 2 from J, leaving 7 bases between them.

This chain links TRBV11-3 with TRBJ1-1; D gene uncertain. This CDR3 is built from 14 residues. Germline V CDR1 and CDR2: SGHNT, YENEEA. Trimming cost V 4 bases and J 4 bases, with 13 bases left between them. The CDR3 spells CASSSLNGGTEAFF. CDR3 coding DNA: TGTGCCAGCAGCTCTTTAAATGGCGGCACTGAAGCTTTCTTT.

The CDR3 loop is CAISESIILKGQGNTEAFF. The CDR3 DNA is TGTGCCATCAGTGAGTCGATCATCTTAAAGGGACAGGGCAACACTGAAGCTTTCTTT. V usage is TRBV10-3 and J usage is TRBJ1-1, with TRBD1 matching over 9 bases. Germline assignment: CDR1 ENHRY and CDR2 SYGVKD. The V segment lost 0 bases and the J segment 2 bases; nucleotides outside the gene matches: 13. This CDR3 is 19 amino acids long.

This clone appeared many times. The chain carries TRBV5-5 and TRBJ2-5; tentatively, D is TRBD1 (7 bases). Germline-derived CDR1 and CDR2 are SGHKS and YYEKEE (reference sequence). Trimming cost V 5 bases and J 4 bases, with 21 bases left between them. The CDR3 spans 16 residues. In DNA, the CDR3 is TGTGCCAGCAGTCGCGGGGCAGGGGGATCGGGAGAGACCCAGTACTTC. This gives the protein CASSRGAGGSGETQYF.

The rearrangement links TRBV3-1 (or the pseudogene TRBV3-2) to TRBJ1-1; possibly TRBD1 for D (5 bases). The CDR3 totals 16 residues. V was pared by 4 bases and J by 4 bases, with 19 bases between. CDR1 is LGHDT and CDR2 is YNNKEL in the germline V gene (reference sequence). CDR3 nucleotide sequence: TGTGCCAGCAGCCCCTATCCTACAGGTCAGTCCACTGAAGCTTTCTTT. As protein: CASSPYPTGQSTEAFF.

The chain uses TRBV19 and TRBJ2-4; D perhaps matches TRBD1 (6 bases). The CDR3 extends over 12 amino acids. The germline gives CDR1 LNHDA, CDR2 SQIVND (reference sequence). The V and J ends lost 7 bases and 9 bases respectively, with 13 bases between them. The CDR3, as DNA: TGTGCCAGTATCAACAGGGATAGCATTCAGTACTTC. It is translated as CASINRDSIQYF.